Following are 22 T cell receptor beta chains from one sample sequenced in a study of identifying expanded T cells in peripheral blood. Libraries were prepared by immunoSEQ multiplex PCR; TCRdb keeps only in-frame clonotypes and omits some of them. The table records over 75,000 clones, 88% of them present only once. Sequencing was carried out using blood. These receptors came from a person aged 18 to 75 in good health.

The rearrangement links TRBV11-2 to TRBJ1-5; D is unresolved. The CDR3 has 17 amino acids. Germline assignment: CDR1 SGHAT and CDR2 FQNNGV. The germline V and J ends were trimmed by 0 bases and 4 bases, with 16 bases remaining between them. CDR3 in DNA: TGTGCCAGCAGCTTAGACTACAGCGGGGTTAATAATCAGCCCCAGCATTTT. Amino acid sequence: CASSLDYSGVNNQPQHF.

The chain is built from TRBV19 and TRBJ2-5; a possible D gene is TRBD1 (6 bases). With 3 bases removed from V and 7 bases from J, the gap between germline ends came to 12 bases. Germline loops: CDR1 LNHDA, CDR2 SQIVND (reference sequence). This CDR3 contains 13 residues. The CDR3 reads CASSIQGSRTQYF. CDR3 nucleotide sequence: TGTGCCAGTAGTATTCAGGGGTCAAGGACCCAGTACTTC.

This clone was detected a few times. This sequence joins TRBV2 and TRBJ2-1; D remains unclear. The CDR3 is made up of 12 amino acids. CDR1 and CDR2 (germline): SNHLY, FYNNEI. The germline V and J ends were trimmed by 3 bases and 6 bases, with 6 bases remaining between them. The CDR3 coding sequence is TGTGCCAGCAGTGAGCTTCGCAATGAGCAGTTCTTC. This encodes CASSELRNEQFF.

This chain connects TRBV11-2 to TRBJ2-1; D not certain. V was shortened by 3 bases and J by 8 bases, with 8 bases between the two germline ends. The CDR3 is 12 amino acids. Per the germline V gene, CDR1 is SGHAT and CDR2 is FQNNGV. The DNA of the CDR3 is TGTGCCAGCAGCTTGGGTCAGGATGAGCAGTTCTTC. Translating it yields CASSLGQDEQFF.

The chain couples TRBV6-6 to TRBJ2-7; D not resolved. The CDR3 extends over 12 amino acids. The V and J ends lost 2 bases and 3 bases respectively, with 5 bases between them. Germline V gene data show CDR1 as MNHNY and CDR2 as SVGAGI (reference sequence). The CDR3 spells CASSYGLYEQYF. Here the CDR3 DNA reads TGTGCCAGCAGTTACGGGCTCTACGAGCAGTACTTC.

This chain links TRBV5-1 with TRBJ2-2; possible D gene TRBD2, 6 bases. The CDR3 loop spans 13 amino acids. V was trimmed by 6 bases and J by 6 bases, leaving 12 bases between them. CDR1 SGHRS and CDR2 YFSETQ come from the germline V gene. This chain's CDR3 is CASTGGAAGELFF. CDR3 nucleotide sequence: TGCGCCAGCACCGGGGGAGCGGCCGGGGAGCTGTTTTTT.

The rearrangement uses TRBV28 and TRBJ1-1; D unclear. The CDR3 runs 14 residues. CDR1 and CDR2 (germline): MDHEN, SYDVKM. V lost 2 bases, J lost 4 bases, and 11 bases lay in between. The CDR3 bases are TGTGCCAGCAGTTTAATGGGAGGCGGCACTGAAGCTTTCTTT. Its translation: CASSLMGGGTEAFF.

The chain employs TRBV30 and TRBJ2-7, with a weak D call TRBD2 (6 bases). This CDR3 comprises 14 residues. CDR1 GTSNPN and CDR2 SVGIG come from the germline V gene (reference sequence). V was cut by 7 bases and J by 2 bases, with 18 bases left in between. CDR3 amino acids: CASAGPEGPYEQYF. The CDR3, as DNA: TGTGCCTCAGCCGGTCCGGAGGGGCCCTACGAGCAGTACTTC.

This chain connects TRBV7-2 to TRBJ1-3, with a weak D call TRBD1 (5 bases). The CDR3 spans 15 residues. Trimming stripped 2 bases from V and 0 bases from J, with 8 bases between. Germline CDR1 is SGHTA and CDR2 is FQGNSA. The CDR3 coding sequence is TGTGCCAGCAGCTTAACTGGGGGCTCTGGAAACACCATATATTTT. This codes for CASSLTGGSGNTIYF.

J is TRBJ2-3 and V is TRBV1; whether TRBD2, the table's D call, matches the DNA was not checked. TRBV1 is a pseudogene. This CDR3 is built from 14 residues. CDR3 sequence reads: CTLREDRSTDTQYF. In nucleotides, the CDR3 is TGCACCCTCAGGGAGGACCGTAGCACAGATACGCAGTATTTT.

This chain joins TRBV18 and TRBJ1-1; 9 bases match TRBD1. Germline loops: CDR1 KGHSH, CDR2 LQKENI. With 6 bases clipped from V and 1 base from J, the junction kept 6 bases outside the gene matches. The length of the CDR3 is 15 residues. CDR3 DNA: TGTGCCAGCTCCCAAACACAGGGGGCGAACACTGAAGCTTTCTTT. It yields the protein CASSQTQGANTEAFF. The full variable domain, with the rest looked up from reference TRBV18 and TRBJ1-1, is NAGVMQNPRHLVRRRGQEARLRCSPMKGHSHVYWYRQLPEEGLKFMVYLQKENIIDESGMPKERFSAEFPKEGPSILRIQQVVRGDSAAYFCASSQTQGANTEAFFGQGTRLTVV.

The V and J genes are TRBV4-3 and TRBJ2-2, with D possibly TRBD2 on 6 matching bases. The CDR3 is 16 residues long. The germline V gene encodes CDR1 LGHNA and CDR2 YSLEER. Trimming stripped 3 bases from V and 5 bases from J, with 16 bases between. CDR3 protein: CASSHQKRAGTGELFF. The CDR3 nucleotides are TGCGCCAGCAGCCACCAAAAAAGGGCGGGGACCGGGGAGCTGTTTTTT.

In this sample, this clone turned up a few times. V is TRBV5-1 and J is TRBJ2-2, with D uncertain. With 1 base removed from V and 4 bases from J, the gap between germline ends came to 14 bases. CDR1 is SGHRS and CDR2 is YFSETQ in the germline V gene. This CDR3 comprises 16 residues. CDR3 sequence reads: CASSLRTGGGTGELFF. The DNA of the CDR3 is TGCGCCAGCAGCTTGAGGACCGGCGGTGGCACCGGGGAGCTGTTTTTT. The complete variable domain, with remaining parts taken from reference TRBV5-1 and TRBJ2-2, reads KAGVTQTPRYLIKTRGQQVTLSCSPISGHRSVSWYQQTPGQGLQFLFEYFSETQRNKGNFPGRFSGRQFSNSRSEMNVSTLELGDSALYLCASSLRTGGGTGELFFGEGSRLTVL.

The J gene is TRBJ1-1, the V gene TRBV18, with 7 positions matching TRBD1. Germline V CDR1 and CDR2: KGHSH, LQKENI. This CDR3 contains 16 residues. V dropped 4 bases and J dropped 1; count of bases not matched to a gene: 9. The CDR3 nucleotides read TGTGCCAGCTCACTCTACTCGGGACAGTCGAACACTGAAGCTTTCTTT. Translation gives CASSLYSGQSNTEAFF. The full variable domain, completed using reference TRBV18 and TRBJ1-1, is NAGVMQNPRHLVRRRGQEARLRCSPMKGHSHVYWYRQLPEEGLKFMVYLQKENIIDESGMPKERFSAEFPKEGPSILRIQQVVRGDSAAYFCASSLYSGQSNTEAFFGQGTRLTVV.

The chain uses TRBV18 and TRBJ1-2; D may be TRBD1 (6 bases). V lost 3 bases and J 3 bases, leaving 29 bases between the germline ends. Germline V lookup: CDR1 KGHSH, CDR2 LQKENI. The CDR3 length is 20 residues. In DNA, the CDR3 is TGTGCCAGCTCACCGACACAAGACTCCGGGACACGGACTACATACTATGGCTACACCTTC. It translates to CASSPTQDSGTRTTYYGYTF.

The chain has TRBV5-5 and TRBJ2-1; D remains ambiguous. The CDR3 is 13 amino acids. V gave up 1 base and J gave up 6 bases, with 8 bases separating them. Per the germline V gene, CDR1 is SGHKS and CDR2 is YYEKEE (reference sequence). The CDR3 sequence: CASSLRPLNEQFF. The CDR3 bases are TGTGCCAGCAGCTTGCGACCTCTCAATGAGCAGTTCTTC.

This chain uses TRBV4-2 with TRBJ2-3, with 15 bases that match TRBD2. CDR3 length: 16 amino acids. J was trimmed by 5 bases and V by 1 base; bases with no gene match: 1. In germline, CDR1 is LGHNA, CDR2 YNFKEQ. DNA for the CDR3: TGTGCCAGCAGCCAAGCGGGACTAGCGGGAGGAGATACGCAGTATTTT. Its translation is CASSQAGLAGGDTQYF.

The chain recombines TRBV30 with TRBJ2-7, with D uncertain. V was pared by 5 bases and J by 0 bases, with 8 bases between. The CDR3 totals 12 residues. The germline V gene encodes CDR1 GTSNPN and CDR2 SVGIG (reference sequence). As DNA, the CDR3 is TGTGCCTGGGCGGTGAGCTCCTACGAGCAGTACTTC. This encodes CAWAVSSYEQYF.

J is TRBJ2-7 and V is TRBV7-8; 8 positions match TRBD1. This CDR3 region has 16 residues. With 4 bases clipped from V and 2 bases from J, the junction kept 10 bases outside the gene matches. Germline V CDR1 and CDR2: SGHVS, FQNEAQ. The CDR3 bases are TGTGCCAGCAGCTGGGACAGGATCCCACCCCCCTACGAGCAGTACTTC. Amino acid sequence: CASSWDRIPPPYEQYF.

This chain connects TRBV2 to TRBJ2-3; weak D call: TRBD2 (6 bases). V was pared by 7 bases and J by 7 bases, with 12 bases between. The CDR3 is 12 amino acids. Germline V lookup: CDR1 SNHLY, CDR2 FYNNEI. The CDR3 spells CASMRETYTQYF. In DNA, the CDR3 is TGTGCCAGCATGCGGGAAACCTATACGCAGTATTTT.

This chain links TRBV4-1 with TRBJ2-3; 8 positions agree with TRBD2. J was trimmed by 5 bases and V by 1 base; bases with no gene match: 14. The CDR3 contains 18 residues. Per germline, CDR1 MGHRA and CDR2 YSYEKL. In nucleotides, the CDR3 is TGCGCCAGCAGCCAAGGAATCGCCAGCGGGGGCGGGGGAGATACGCAGTATTTT. Its protein is CASSQGIASGGGGDTQYF.

The gene calls are TRBV5-4 and TRBJ2-3; no definite D call. The length of the CDR3 is 13 residues. CDR1 and CDR2 from the germline V gene are SGHNT and YYREEE (reference sequence). V was pared by 0 bases and J by 4 bases, with 6 bases between. The CDR3 DNA follows: TGTGCCAGCAGCTTGGCCCCCCCAGATACGCAGTATTTT. This codes for CASSLAPPDTQYF.